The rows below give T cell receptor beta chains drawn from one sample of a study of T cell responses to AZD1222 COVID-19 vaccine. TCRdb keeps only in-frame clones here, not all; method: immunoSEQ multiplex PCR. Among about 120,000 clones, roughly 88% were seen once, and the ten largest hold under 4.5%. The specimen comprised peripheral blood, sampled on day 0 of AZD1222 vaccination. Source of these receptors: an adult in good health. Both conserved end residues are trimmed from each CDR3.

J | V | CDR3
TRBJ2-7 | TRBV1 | TSSQISGTSIGRAVLRW
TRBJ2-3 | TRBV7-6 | ASSLAARMGTDTQY
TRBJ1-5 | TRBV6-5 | ASRRQGNQPQH
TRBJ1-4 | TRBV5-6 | ASSLVEGAGEKLF
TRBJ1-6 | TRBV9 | ASSVYQGNGWNSPLH
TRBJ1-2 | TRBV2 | ASSSTGFKTGGGYT
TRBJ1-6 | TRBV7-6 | ASRTDDNSPLH
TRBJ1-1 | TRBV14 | ASSRGSGRNTEAF
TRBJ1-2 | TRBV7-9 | ASSFPQGPGYGYT
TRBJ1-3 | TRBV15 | ATSASGNTIY
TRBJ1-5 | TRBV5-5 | ASSPGHNGNQPQH
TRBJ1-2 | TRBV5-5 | ASSSGQGSYYGYT
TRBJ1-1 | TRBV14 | ASSPYINTEAF
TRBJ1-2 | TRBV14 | ASSQGGGYT
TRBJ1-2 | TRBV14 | ASSSGLSGYT
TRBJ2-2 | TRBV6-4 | ASSEGLNTGELF
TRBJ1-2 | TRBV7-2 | ASSPLGTGGGVYGYT
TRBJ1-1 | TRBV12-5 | ASGLEVNTEAF
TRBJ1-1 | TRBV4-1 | ASSQVQNSNTEAF
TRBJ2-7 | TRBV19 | ASSEGQFLYEQY
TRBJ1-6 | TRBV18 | ATSNTGSTLNSPLH
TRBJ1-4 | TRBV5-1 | ASSLETGRSEKLF
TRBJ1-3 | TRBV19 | ASSTSGTGSAGNTIY
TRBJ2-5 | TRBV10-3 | AISVDTQETQY
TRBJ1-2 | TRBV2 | ASGRGSYGYT
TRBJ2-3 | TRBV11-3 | ASSYLLDLAGACTDTQY
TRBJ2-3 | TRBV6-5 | ASSPLAGSTDTQY
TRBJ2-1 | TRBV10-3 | AVEQGYEQF
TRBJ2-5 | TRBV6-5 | ASSYSGREETQY
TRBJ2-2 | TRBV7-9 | ASRDGLAGPGKNTGELF